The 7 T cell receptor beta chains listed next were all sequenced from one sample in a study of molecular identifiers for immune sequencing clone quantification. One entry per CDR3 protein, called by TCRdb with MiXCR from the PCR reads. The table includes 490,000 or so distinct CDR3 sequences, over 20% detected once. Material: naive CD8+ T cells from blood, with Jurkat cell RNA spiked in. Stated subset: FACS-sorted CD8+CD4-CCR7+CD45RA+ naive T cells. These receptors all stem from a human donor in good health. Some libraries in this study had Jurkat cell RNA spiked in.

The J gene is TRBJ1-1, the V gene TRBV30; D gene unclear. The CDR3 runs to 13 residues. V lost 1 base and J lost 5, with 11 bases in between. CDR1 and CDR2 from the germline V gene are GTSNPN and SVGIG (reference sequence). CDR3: CAWSELGLTEAFF. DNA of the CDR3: TGTGCCTGGAGTGAGTTGGGCCTTACTGAAGCTTTCTTT. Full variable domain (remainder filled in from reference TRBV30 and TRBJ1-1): SQTIHQWPATLVQPVGSPLSLECTVEGTSNPNLYWYRQAAGRGLQLLFYSVGIGQISSEVPQNLSASRPQDRQFILSSKKLLLSDSGFYLCAWSELGLTEAFFGQGTRLTVV.

The CDR3 loop is CASSQGAYNSPLHF. In DNA, the CDR3 is TGCGCCAGCAGCCAAGGGGCCTATAATTCACCCCTCCACTTT. The chain has TRBV4-3 and TRBJ1-6; D remains ambiguous. Between the trimmed V and J ends, which lost 1 base and 2 bases, there was a span of 3 bases. Germline CDR1 reads LGHNA; CDR2 reads YSLEER. CDR3 length: 14 amino acids.

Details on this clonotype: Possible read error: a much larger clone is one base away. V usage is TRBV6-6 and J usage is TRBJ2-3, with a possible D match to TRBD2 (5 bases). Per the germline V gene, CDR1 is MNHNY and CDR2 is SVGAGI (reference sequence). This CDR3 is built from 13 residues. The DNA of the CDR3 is TGTGCCGGCAGTGGTACAGCGGCAGATACGCAGTATTTT. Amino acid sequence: CAGSGTAADTQYF.

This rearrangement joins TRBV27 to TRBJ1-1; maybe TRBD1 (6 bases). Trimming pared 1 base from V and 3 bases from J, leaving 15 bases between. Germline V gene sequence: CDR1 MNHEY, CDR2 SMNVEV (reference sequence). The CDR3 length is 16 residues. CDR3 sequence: CASSLLGAVGDTEAFF. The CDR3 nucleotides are TGTGCCAGCAGTTTATTGGGGGCGGTGGGCGACACTGAAGCTTTCTTT.

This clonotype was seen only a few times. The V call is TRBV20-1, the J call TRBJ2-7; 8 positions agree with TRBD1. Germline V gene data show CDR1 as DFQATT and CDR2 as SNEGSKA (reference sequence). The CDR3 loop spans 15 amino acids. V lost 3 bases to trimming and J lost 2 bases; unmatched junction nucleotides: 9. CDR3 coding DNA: TGCAGTGCTAGGGGCGGACAGGGAAGAACCTACGAGCAGTACTTC. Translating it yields CSARGGQGRTYEQYF.

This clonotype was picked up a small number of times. In DNA form, the CDR3 reads TGTGCCAGCAGTTTCCGTGGGCAGGTCCACTACGAGCAGTACTTC. Translated: CASSFRGQVHYEQYF. The chain is built from TRBV28 and TRBJ2-7; D unresolved. The V and J ends lost 3 bases and 3 bases respectively, with 15 bases between them. The CDR3 has 15 residues. Germline-derived CDR1 and CDR2 are MDHEN and SYDVKM.

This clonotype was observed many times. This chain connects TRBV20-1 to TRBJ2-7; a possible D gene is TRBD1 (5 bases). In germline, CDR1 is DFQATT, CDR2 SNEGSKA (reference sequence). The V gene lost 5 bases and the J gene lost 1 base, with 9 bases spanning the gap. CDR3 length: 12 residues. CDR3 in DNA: TGCAGTGCTTCCGACAGATCCTACGAGCAGTACTTC. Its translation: CSASDRSYEQYF.